The 14 T cell receptor beta chains listed next were all sequenced from one sample in a study of blood T cell repertoires in COVID-19. Method: immunoSEQ multiplex PCR; TCRdb's copy keeps in-frame clones and lacks some. The table has tens of thousands of clones, approximately 84% seen once. Sequenced material: peripheral blood. These receptors all stem from a human donor in a cohort sampled during active COVID-19.

The rearrangement joins TRBV4-1 to TRBJ2-3; 9 positions agree with TRBD1. This CDR3 has 18 residues. The junction had 13 bases not matched to a gene; V was cut back by 3 bases and J by 3 bases. Looked up from germline, CDR1 is MGHRA and CDR2 is YSYEKL. CDR3 sequence reads: CASSHSPLRDRGTDTQYF. Written as DNA, the CDR3 is TGCGCCAGCAGCCATAGCCCCCTCCGAGACAGGGGGACAGATACGCAGTATTTT.

This clone has more than one count but fewer than ten. The chain employs TRBV9 and TRBJ2-2, with TRBD1 matching over 7 bases. With V trimmed by 4 bases and J by 7 bases, 7 bases remained unmatched. The CDR3 contains 14 residues. Germline loops: CDR1 SGDLS, CDR2 YYNGEE. CDR3 in DNA: TGTGCCAGCAGCACCCGACAGGGCGGCGGGGAGCTGTTTTTT. Translation gives CASSTRQGGGELFF.

This clone has more than one count but fewer than ten. This chain joins TRBV4-2 and TRBJ1-1; TRBD1 might be the D (6 bases). Germline CDR1 and CDR2: LGHNA and YNFKEQ. CDR3 length: 14 amino acids. The V gene lost 0 bases and the J gene lost 8 bases, with 13 bases spanning the gap. The CDR3 coding sequence is TGTGCCAGCAGCCAAGAGGCAGGGGCCGGCGAAGCTTTCTTT. It specifies CASSQEAGAGEAFF.

The chain is built from TRBV9 and TRBJ2-1, with 14 bases identical to TRBD2. The CDR3 spans 18 residues. Germline CDR1 reads SGDLS; CDR2 reads YYNGEE. The junction had 7 bases not matched to a gene; V was cut back by 1 base and J by 4 bases. The chain's CDR3 is CASSVTGLAGGIYNEQFF. The CDR3 DNA reads TGTGCCAGCAGCGTAACCGGACTAGCGGGGGGCATTTACAATGAGCAGTTCTTC.

V gene TRBV24-1 combines with J gene TRBJ2-7; 8 nucleotides line up with TRBD1. The CDR3 has 16 amino acids. J was trimmed by 3 bases and V by 5 bases; bases with no gene match: 11. Germline V gives CDR1 KGHDR, CDR2 SFDVKD. CDR3 coding DNA: TGTGCCACCAGTGCCCTAGCCTCAGGGGGCATCTACGAGCAGTACTTC. Encoded protein: CATSALASGGIYEQYF.

This clone came up once. This chain connects TRBV7-9 to TRBJ2-1, with 13 bases identical to TRBD2. This CDR3 comprises 14 residues. The V and J ends lost 5 bases and 8 bases, in that order; junction bases with no gene match: 3. CDR1 is SEHNR, CDR2 FQNEAQ, per germline (reference sequence). The CDR3 spells CASSTSGGVDEQFF. CDR3 coding DNA: TGTGCCAGCAGCACTAGCGGGGGGGTTGATGAGCAGTTCTTC.

The rearrangement joins TRBV15 to TRBJ2-2; D is unresolved. CDR3 size: 15 residues. CDR1 is LNHNV, CDR2 YYDKDF, per germline (reference sequence). V was cut by 0 bases and J by 1 base, with 6 bases left in between. This CDR3 reads CATSRDLGNTGELFF. In nucleotides, the CDR3 is TGTGCCACCAGCAGAGATCTAGGGAACACCGGGGAGCTGTTTTTT. The full variable domain, in which reference TRBV15 and TRBJ2-2 provide the parts outside the CDR3, is DAMVIQNPRYQVTQFGKPVTLSCSQTLNHNVMYWYQQKSSQAPKLLFHYYDKDFNNEADTPDNFQSRRPNTSFCFLDIRSPGLGDTAMYLCATSRDLGNTGELFFGEGSRLTVL.

The chain carries TRBV6-1 and TRBJ1-2; 8 bases align to TRBD1. Germline CDR1 reads MNHNS; CDR2 reads SASEGT. J was trimmed by 4 bases and V by 3 bases; bases with no gene match: 7. This CDR3 comprises 15 residues. DNA for the CDR3: TGTGCCAGCAGTGATCCGGGGACAGGCCCCTATGGCTACACCTTC. It specifies CASSDPGTGPYGYTF.

V gene TRBV5-6 combines with J gene TRBJ1-6; D is unresolved. The germline V and J ends were trimmed by 4 bases and 9 bases, with 20 bases remaining between them. The CDR3 runs 16 residues. Germline CDR1 SGHDT, CDR2 YYEEEE. In DNA, the CDR3 is TGTGCCAGCAGCCCCAACGTGGCCGGGATGATTTCACCCCTCCACTTT. Translated, it gives CASSPNVAGMISPLHF.

This clone was observed a single time. The chain links TRBV9 to TRBJ1-2; D is possibly TRBD1 (6 bases). This CDR3 has 14 amino acids. Per the germline V gene, CDR1 is SGDLS and CDR2 is YYNGEE. The V end lost 0 bases, the J end lost 8 bases, and 14 bases lay between the germline ends. The CDR3 DNA reads TGTGCCAGCAGCGTAGGATACAGGGCGGGCGGCTACACCTTC. This sequence encodes CASSVGYRAGGYTF.

This chain joins TRBV5-6 and TRBJ1-5; D is possibly TRBD1 (5 bases). V was shortened by 0 bases and J by 6 bases, with 10 bases between the two germline ends. From germline, CDR1 is SGHDT and CDR2 YYEEEE. The CDR3 length is 14 residues. The CDR3 sequence is CASSLGGGGQPQHF. CDR3 DNA: TGTGCCAGCAGCTTGGGCGGGGGGGGTCAGCCCCAGCATTTT.

In this sample, this clone turned up many times. This chain links TRBV9 with TRBJ1-3, with TRBD1 matching over 7 bases. The CDR3 is 15 residues long. Germline-derived CDR1 and CDR2 are SGDLS and YYNGEE. The ends lost 0 bases at V and 1 base at J; junction bases unmatched: 1. The CDR3 here is CASSVETGSGNTIYF. CDR3 sequence (DNA): TGTGCCAGCAGCGTAGAGACAGGGTCTGGAAACACCATATATTTT.

This chain joins TRBV12-5 and TRBJ2-1, with a possible D match to TRBD1 (7 bases). The CDR3 consists of 14 residues. Germline CDR1 is LGHNT and CDR2 is FRNRAP. V lost 6 bases to trimming and J lost 4 bases, with 13 bases between them. In DNA form, the CDR3 reads TGTGCTAGTGGCAGGGGGGCTTGGTACAATGAGCAGTTCTTC. It translates to CASGRGAWYNEQFF.

The rearrangement joins TRBV2 to TRBJ2-7, with D possibly matching TRBD2 (5 bases). V lost 7 bases, J lost 2 bases, and 12 bases lay in between. CDR1 SNHLY and CDR2 FYNNEI come from the germline V gene. CDR3 size: 13 residues. CDR3 sequence: CASTTGTPYEQYF. Written as DNA, the CDR3 is TGTGCCAGCACTACGGGAACCCCCTACGAGCAGTACTTC.